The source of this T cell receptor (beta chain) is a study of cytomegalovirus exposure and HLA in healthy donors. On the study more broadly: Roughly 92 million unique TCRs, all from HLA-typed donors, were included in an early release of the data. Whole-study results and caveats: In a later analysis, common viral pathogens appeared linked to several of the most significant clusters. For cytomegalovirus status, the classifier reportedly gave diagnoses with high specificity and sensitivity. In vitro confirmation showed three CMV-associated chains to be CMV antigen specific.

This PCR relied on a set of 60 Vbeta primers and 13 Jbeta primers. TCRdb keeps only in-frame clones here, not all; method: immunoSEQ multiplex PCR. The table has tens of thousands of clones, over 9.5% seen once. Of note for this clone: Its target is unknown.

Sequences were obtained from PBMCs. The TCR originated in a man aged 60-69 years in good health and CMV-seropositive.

CDR3 coding DNA: TGTGCCAGTAGTCCGATGACAGGGGAGAACACCGGGGAGCTGTTTTTT. Translating gives CASSPMTGENTGELFF. The chain links TRBV19 to TRBJ2-2; 8 nucleotides match TRBD1. The CDR3 spans 16 residues. Per the germline V gene, CDR1 is LNHDA and CDR2 is SQIVND (reference sequence). The ends lost 5 bases at V and 1 base at J; junction bases unmatched: 6.